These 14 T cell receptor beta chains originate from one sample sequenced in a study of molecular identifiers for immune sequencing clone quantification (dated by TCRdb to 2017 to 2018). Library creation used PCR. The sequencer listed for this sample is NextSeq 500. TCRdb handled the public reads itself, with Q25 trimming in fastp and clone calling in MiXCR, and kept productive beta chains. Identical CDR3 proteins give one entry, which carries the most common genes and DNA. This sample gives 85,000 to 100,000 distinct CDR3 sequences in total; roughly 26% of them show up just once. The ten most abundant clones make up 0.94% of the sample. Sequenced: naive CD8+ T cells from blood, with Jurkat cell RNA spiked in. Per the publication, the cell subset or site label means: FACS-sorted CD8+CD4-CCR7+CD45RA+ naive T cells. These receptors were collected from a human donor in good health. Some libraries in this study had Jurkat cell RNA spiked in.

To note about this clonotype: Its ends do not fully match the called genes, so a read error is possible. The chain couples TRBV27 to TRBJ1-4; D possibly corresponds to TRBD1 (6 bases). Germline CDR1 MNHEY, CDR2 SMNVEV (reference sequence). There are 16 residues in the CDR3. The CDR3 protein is CAGSSLRPRGGEKLFF. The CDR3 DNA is TGTGCCGGCAGTTCCCTCCGCCCGAGGGGGGGGGAAAAACTGTTTTTT.

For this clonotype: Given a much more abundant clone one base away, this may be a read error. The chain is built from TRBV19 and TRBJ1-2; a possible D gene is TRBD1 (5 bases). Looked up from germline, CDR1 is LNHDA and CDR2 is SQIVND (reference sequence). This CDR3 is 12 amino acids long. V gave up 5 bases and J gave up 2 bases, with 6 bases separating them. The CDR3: CASSGDNYGYTF. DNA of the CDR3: TGTGCCAGTAGTGGGGACAACTATGGCTACACCTTC.

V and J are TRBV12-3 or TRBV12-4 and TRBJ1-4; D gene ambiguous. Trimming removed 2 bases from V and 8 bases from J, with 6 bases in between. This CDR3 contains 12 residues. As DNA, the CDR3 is TGTGCCAGCAGTTTATCCTCGGAAAAACTGTTTTTT. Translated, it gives CASSLSSEKLFF.

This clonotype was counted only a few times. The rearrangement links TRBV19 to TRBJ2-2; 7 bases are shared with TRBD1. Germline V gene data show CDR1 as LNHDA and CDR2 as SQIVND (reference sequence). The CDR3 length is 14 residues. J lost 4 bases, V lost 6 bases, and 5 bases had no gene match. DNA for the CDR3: TGTGCCAGTAGCCCGGGACAGTTCACCGGGGAGCTGTTTTTT. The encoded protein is CASSPGQFTGELFF.

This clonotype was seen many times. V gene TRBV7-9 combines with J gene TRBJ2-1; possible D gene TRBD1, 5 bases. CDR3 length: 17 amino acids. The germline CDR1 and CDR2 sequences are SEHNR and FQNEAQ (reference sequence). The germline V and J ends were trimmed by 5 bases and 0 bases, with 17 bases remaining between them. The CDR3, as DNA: TGTGCCAGCAGCACGACTTTAGGGGTAGACTCCTACAATGAGCAGTTCTTC. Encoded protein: CASSTTLGVDSYNEQFF.

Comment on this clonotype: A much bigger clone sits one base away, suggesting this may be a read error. The CDR3 protein is CTSSMSFRNEQFF. In nucleotides, the CDR3 is TGTACCAGTAGTATGTCCTTCCGAAATGAGCAGTTCTTC. The V gene is TRBV19, the J gene TRBJ2-1; D unresolved. The CDR3 is 13 amino acids. CDR1 is LNHDA, CDR2 SQIVND, per germline (reference sequence).

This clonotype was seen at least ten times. The CDR3 spells CASSLDPGSGETQYF. The CDR3 bases are TGTGCCAGCAGCTTAGATCCCGGGAGCGGCGAGACCCAGTACTTC. The chain links TRBV7-6 to TRBJ2-5, with D perhaps TRBD2 (6 bases). The V end lost 1 base, the J end lost 5 bases, and 14 bases lay between the germline ends. The germline gives CDR1 SGHVS, CDR2 FNYEAQ. The length of the CDR3 is 15 residues.

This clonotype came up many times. The CDR3 sequence is CSARGGPYTDTQYF. DNA of the CDR3: TGCAGTGCCCGCGGGGGGCCCTACACAGATACGCAGTATTTT. The chain has TRBV20-1 and TRBJ2-3, with 8 bases that match TRBD2. From germline, CDR1 is DFQATT and CDR2 SNEGSKA (reference sequence). Losses at the gene ends were 6 bases for V and 2 bases for J; bases not matched to a gene: 7. The CDR3 is 14 amino acids.

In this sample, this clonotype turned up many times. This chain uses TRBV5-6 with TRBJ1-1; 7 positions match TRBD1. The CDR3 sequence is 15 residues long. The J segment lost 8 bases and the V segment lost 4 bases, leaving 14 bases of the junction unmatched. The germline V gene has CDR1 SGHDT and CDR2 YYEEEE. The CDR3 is CASSLGTDKIWEAFF. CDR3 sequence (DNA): TGTGCCAGCAGCCTAGGGACAGACAAAATATGGGAAGCTTTCTTT.

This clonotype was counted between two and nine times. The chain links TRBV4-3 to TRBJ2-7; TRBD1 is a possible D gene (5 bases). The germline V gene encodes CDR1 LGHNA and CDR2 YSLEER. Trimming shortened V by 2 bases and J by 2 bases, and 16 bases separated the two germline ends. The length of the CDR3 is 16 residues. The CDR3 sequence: CASSQLQGSFTYEQYF. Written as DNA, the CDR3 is TGCGCCAGCAGCCAACTCCAGGGTTCGTTCACCTACGAGCAGTACTTC.

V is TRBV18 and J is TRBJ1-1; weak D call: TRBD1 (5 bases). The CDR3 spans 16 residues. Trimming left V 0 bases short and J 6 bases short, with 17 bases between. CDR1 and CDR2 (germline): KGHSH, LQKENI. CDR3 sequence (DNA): TGTGCCAGCTCACCACCTTCAAGGGGCGGGAGTCCTGAAGCTTTCTTT. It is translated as CASSPPSRGGSPEAFF.

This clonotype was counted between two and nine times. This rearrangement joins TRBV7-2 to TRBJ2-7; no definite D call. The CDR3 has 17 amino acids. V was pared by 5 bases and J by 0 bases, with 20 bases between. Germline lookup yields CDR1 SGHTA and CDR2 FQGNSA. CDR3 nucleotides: TGTGCCAGCAGCGTAGACGGGTCCCCGGCTAGCTCCTACGAGCAGTACTTC. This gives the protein CASSVDGSPASSYEQYF.

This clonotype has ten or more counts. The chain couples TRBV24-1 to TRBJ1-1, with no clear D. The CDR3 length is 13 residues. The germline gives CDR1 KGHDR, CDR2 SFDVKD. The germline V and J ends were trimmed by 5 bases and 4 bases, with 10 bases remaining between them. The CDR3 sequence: CATSAREGTEAFF. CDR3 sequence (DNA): TGTGCCACCAGTGCGAGGGAGGGCACTGAAGCTTTCTTT.

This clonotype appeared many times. CDR3 loop: CASSYSGPTSYEQYF. In DNA form, the CDR3 reads TGTGCCAGCAGTTACTCTGGCCCTACCTCCTACGAGCAGTACTTC. This chain joins TRBV6-5 and TRBJ2-7; D gene ambiguous. Per germline, CDR1 MNHEY and CDR2 SVGAGI. The CDR3 loop spans 15 amino acids. V gave up 0 bases and J gave up 0 bases, with 9 bases separating them.